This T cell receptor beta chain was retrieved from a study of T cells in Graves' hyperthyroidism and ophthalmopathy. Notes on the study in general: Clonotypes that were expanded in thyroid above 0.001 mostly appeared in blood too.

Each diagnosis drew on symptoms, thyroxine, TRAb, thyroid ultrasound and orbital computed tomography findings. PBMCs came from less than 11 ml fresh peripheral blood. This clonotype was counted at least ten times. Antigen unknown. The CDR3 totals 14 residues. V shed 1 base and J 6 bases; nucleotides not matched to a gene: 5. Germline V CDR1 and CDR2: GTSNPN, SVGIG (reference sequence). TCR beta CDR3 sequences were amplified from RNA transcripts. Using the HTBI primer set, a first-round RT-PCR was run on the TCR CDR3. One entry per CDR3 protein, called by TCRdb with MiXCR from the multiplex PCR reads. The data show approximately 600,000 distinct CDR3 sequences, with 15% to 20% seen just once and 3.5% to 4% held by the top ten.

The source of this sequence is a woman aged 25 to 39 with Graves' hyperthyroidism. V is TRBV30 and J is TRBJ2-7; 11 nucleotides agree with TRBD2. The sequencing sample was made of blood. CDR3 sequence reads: CAWSGSLAGVEQYF. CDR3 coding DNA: TGTGCCTGGAGTGGCTCACTAGCGGGAGTCGAGCAGTACTTC.